This T cell receptor (beta chain) is drawn from a study of blood T cell repertoires in COVID-19. This clone was detected once. Assay used: immunoSEQ multiplex PCR; TCRdb lists only in-frame clones, some missing. The table has more than 95,000 clones, 83% seen once. There are 13 residues in the CDR3. Germline V lookup: CDR1 DFQATT, CDR2 SNEGSKA (reference sequence). Trimming cost V 3 bases and J 13 bases; bases outside gene matches: 9. The clonotype comes from a man of 80 years or more with active or convalescent COVID-19. The specimen was peripheral blood. The gene calls are TRBV20-1 and TRBJ1-6; 7 bases map to TRBD1. DNA of the CDR3: TGCAGTGCTAGTCGGACAGGCGGGGAGCCCCTCCACTTT. Translation: CSASRTGGEPLHF.